The sequence of this T cell receptor (beta chain) was determined in a study of PD-1 blockade in classical Hodgkin lymphoma. This clone was observed a few times. The antigen is not known. This CDR3 contains 14 residues. Germline assignment: CDR1 SGHRS and CDR2 YFSETQ. With 0 bases removed from V and 1 base from J, the gap between germline ends came to 7 bases. The time point here: cycle 4 day 1 (C4D1), after more than 5 weeks of nivolumab. All trial patients relapsed after autologous stem cell transplantation. Study-wide findings and caveats: Baseline diversity in complete responders resembled that of newly diagnosed patients.

Only in-frame clones appear in the TCRdb table, and some are missing; sequencing was by immunoSEQ multiplex PCR. The table records 46,000 or so clones, roughly 78% of them present only once. J is TRBJ1-1 and V is TRBV5-1, with unresolved D. The TCR comes from a human donor with classical Hodgkin lymphoma. Here the sequenced sample was peripheral blood mononuclear cells (PBMCs), taken before the fourth cycle of nivolumab. CDR3 amino acids: CASSLAAANTEAFF. The CDR3 coding sequence is TGCGCCAGCAGCTTGGCGGCAGCGAACACTGAAGCTTTCTTT.